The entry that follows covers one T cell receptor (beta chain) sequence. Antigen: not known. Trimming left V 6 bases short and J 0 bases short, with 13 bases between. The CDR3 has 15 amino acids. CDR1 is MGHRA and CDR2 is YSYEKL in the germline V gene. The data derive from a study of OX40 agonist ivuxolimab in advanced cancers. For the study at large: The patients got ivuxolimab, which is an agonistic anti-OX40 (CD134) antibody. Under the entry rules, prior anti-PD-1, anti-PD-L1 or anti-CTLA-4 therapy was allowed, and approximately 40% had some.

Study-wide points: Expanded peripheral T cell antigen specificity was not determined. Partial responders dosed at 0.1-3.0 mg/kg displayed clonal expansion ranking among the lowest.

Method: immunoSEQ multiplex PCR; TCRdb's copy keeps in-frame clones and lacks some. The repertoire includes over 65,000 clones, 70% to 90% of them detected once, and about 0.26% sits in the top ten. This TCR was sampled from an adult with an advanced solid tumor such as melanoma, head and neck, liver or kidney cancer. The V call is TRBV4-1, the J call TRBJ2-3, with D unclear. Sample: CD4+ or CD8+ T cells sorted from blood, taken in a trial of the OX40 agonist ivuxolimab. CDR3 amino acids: CASSRQWTSTDTQYF. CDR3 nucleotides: TGCGCCAGCAGTCGCCAGTGGACGAGCACAGATACGCAGTATTTT.